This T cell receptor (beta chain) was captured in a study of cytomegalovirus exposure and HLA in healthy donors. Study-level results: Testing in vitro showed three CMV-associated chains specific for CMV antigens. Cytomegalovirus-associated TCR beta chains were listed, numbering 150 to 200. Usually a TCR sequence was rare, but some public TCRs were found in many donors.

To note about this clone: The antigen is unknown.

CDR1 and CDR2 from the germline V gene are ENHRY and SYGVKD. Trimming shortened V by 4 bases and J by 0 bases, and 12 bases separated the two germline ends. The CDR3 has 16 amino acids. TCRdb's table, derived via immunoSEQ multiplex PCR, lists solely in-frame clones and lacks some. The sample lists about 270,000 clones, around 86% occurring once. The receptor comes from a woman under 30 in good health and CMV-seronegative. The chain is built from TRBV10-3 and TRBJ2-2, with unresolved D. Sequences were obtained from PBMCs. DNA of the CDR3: TGTGCCATCAGTGTTTTGAGACACGCGAACACCGGGGAGCTGTTTTTT. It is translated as CAISVLRHANTGELFF.